The source of this T cell receptor beta chain is a study of cytomegalovirus exposure and HLA in healthy donors. Trimming took 8 bases from V and 6 from J, leaving 17 bases between them. Germline V CDR1 and CDR2: MNHEY, SMNVEV (reference sequence). The CDR3 totals 14 residues. In the PCR, 60 Vbeta and 13 Jbeta primers were used. Assay used: immunoSEQ multiplex PCR; TCRdb lists only in-frame clones, some missing. Here the sample spans hundreds of thousands of clones, approximately 82% being singletons. The chain carries TRBV27 and TRBJ2-1; D is undetermined. This sequence was found in a woman aged 40 to 50 in good health and CMV-seronegative. What was sequenced was PBMCs. CDR3 nucleotides: TGTGCCAGCGGCCGAGCAGGTATGAGCAATGAGCAGTTCTTC. It specifies CASGRAGMSNEQFF.